The clone carrying this TCR beta chain was recorded many times. Its antigen is not identified. 5'RACE with 10-nucleotide random UMIs generated the cDNA. TCRdb re-called the 5' RACE reads through MiXCR, storing one row per CDR3 protein. The profile shows around 40,000 distinct CDR3 sequences, about 13% of them singletons. The sample belongs to a study of neurological immune-mediated disorders. Notes on the study in general: None of the CDR3 amino acid sequences in expanded clones turned up in more than one subject, which points to private repertoires in all groups.

Volunteers at a blood bank in Maryland, USA, were the healthy controls. Unsorted libraries were prepared from 2 million PBMCs held at -80 C. After removal of 7 bases from V and 3 bases from J, the junction contained 13 bases not matched to a gene. The CDR3 spans 16 residues. CDR1 is KGHDR and CDR2 is SFDVKD in the germline V gene. The specimen was PBMCs. The TCR comes from a female donor in good health. The rearrangement uses TRBV24-1 and TRBJ2-7; 8 nucleotides line up with TRBD1. The CDR3 is CATSRGTGHIYYEQYF. As DNA, the CDR3 is TGTGCCACCAGCCGCGGGACAGGACATATCTACTACGAGCAGTACTTC.